This TCR beta chain comes out of a study of T cells in Graves' hyperthyroidism and ophthalmopathy (dated by TCRdb to between 2018 and 2021). Regarding the research as a whole: Peripheral blood was collected at initial diagnosis, before any treatment. In roughly six Graves' hyperthyroidism patients, the study also compared T-cell repertoires from thyroid tissue with T-cell repertoires from blood. According to the paper, TCR Vbeta CDR3 sequencing was carried out on about 140 peripheral blood samples, which came from around 43 ophthalmopathy, some 73 hyperthyroidism and some 17 progressor patients. After sampling, hyperthyroidism patients received methimazole starting at 30 mg daily, and ophthalmopathy patients received high-dose intravenous methylprednisolone. The approximately 97 discovery patients were randomly divided into training and test sets at a 7:3 ratio. TCR V-J signatures able to tell the groups apart were searched for in a discovery cohort of more than 90 patients, of whom 43 had Graves' ophthalmopathy and about 60 had stable Graves' hyperthyroidism. Prospective prediction of ophthalmopathy was tested in an independent validation cohort consisting of fewer than 20 hyperthyroidism patients and some 15 patients who later progressed to ophthalmopathy. Study-level results and caveats: Most expanded thyroid clonotypes (frequency above 0.001) were also detected in blood, suggesting blood repertoires may reflect thyroid immune responses. A 13 V-J signature model separated ophthalmopathy from stable hyperthyroidism, with approximately 87% sensitivity and 81.08% specificity in cross-validation and 80%/75% in testing. Sample size was not statistically predetermined, and investigators were not blinded to group allocation. In validation, progression to ophthalmopathy was predicted by the model with more than 65% sensitivity and about 72% specificity, a median of about 6.4 months before onset.

TCR beta CDR3 regions were amplified from RNA transcripts. The first round of RT-PCR for the TCR CDR3 was performed with the HTBI primer set and the Qiagen OneStep RT-PCR kit. A second multiplex PCR round built the libraries, followed by size selection and purification. Paired-end sequencing of the libraries was performed with 100 bp reads on an Illumina HiSeq2000. The original methods were these. SOAPnuke was used to process the raw data, throwing out any read that contained adapters or uncalled bases, had a mean Phred below 15, or lacked an exact constant-primer or identifier match. COPE v1.2.5 was used to merge high-quality paired reads, and clonotypes were defined as unique nucleotide sequences. Clonotypes were aligned to IMGT TRBV, TRBD and TRBJ reference segments using MiTCR v1.1. The analysis included only V-J combinations with a frequency above 0.0001, which together covered about 99% of the repertoires. A TCS score was defined as the ratio of F50 (clonal expansion) to E x V (chaos), with BLOSUM62-based TCRdist applied between CDR3 peptides within each V-J. Welch's t-statistics and random forest reduced around 520 V-J features to roughly 13, which were used in a naive Bayes classifier (R e1071). The public reads were reanalyzed by TCRdb: fastp trimming at Q25, MiXCR alignment, in-frame beta chains only. Identical CDR3 protein sequences are pooled into one entry, listed with their most common genes and DNA. In this record, the V and J calls reflect TCRdb's handling and not the investigators' own analysis. Within this sample are about 100,000 distinct CDR3 sequences, with around a sixth of them counted one time only. The ten largest clones take up 40% to 50% of the sample.

This clonotype occurred many times. What antigen it recognizes has not been identified. The input lacks base qualities; no much larger clone sits a single base away. CDR1 and CDR2 are read off the germline V gene as SGHRS and YFSETQ. Trimming accounts for 5 bases at V and 4 bases at J, while the number of junction bases matched to no gene is 8. From cysteine to phenylalanine, the CDR3 is 15 amino acids long. The sequence is cut down to CDR3 DNA, 45 bases in frame from base 1. Stable Graves' hyperthyroidism was defined as the absence of progression to ophthalmopathy over 18 months of follow-up. Hyperthyroidism patients were newly diagnosed, had a disease duration of under 2 months, and were aged 18 to 65 years. Any patient with an uncontrolled infection, another autoimmune disease, pregnancy or lactation was excluded. Diagnoses relied on clinical symptoms, serum thyroxine and TRAb, thyroid ultrasound and orbital computed tomography. PBMCs were isolated from 8 to 10 ml of fresh peripheral blood by Ficoll-Paque density gradient centrifugation. Total RNA was extracted with Trizol reagent, and quality was checked on an Agilent 2100 Bioanalyzer.

The receptor comes from a woman aged 45-65 years with Graves' hyperthyroidism. Material: blood. The sequence joins TRBV5-1 to TRBJ2-3, with 9 bases matching TRBD2. The DNA sequence is TGCGCCAGCAGTCCTAGCGGGAAGGAGGCAGATACGCAGTATTTT. It translates to CASSPSGKEADTQYF.